This T cell receptor beta chain was profiled in a study of blood T cells in healthy people across ages. The germline V gene encodes CDR1 SGHDT and CDR2 YYEEEE. The CDR3 loop spans 14 amino acids. Between the trimmed V and J ends, which lost 7 bases and 4 bases, there was a span of 17 bases. The authors ran a second PCR of about 6 to 11 cycles using a sample-barcoded 5' primer and a J-beta primer mix. Each sample provided no less than 2.5 million CDR3-containing paired-end reads. TCRdb reprocessed the 5' RACE reads with MiXCR, giving one entry per CDR3 protein. This table has about 1.8 million distinct CDR3 sequences, approximately 50% appearing once.

This sequence joins TRBV5-6 and TRBJ1-1, with D perhaps TRBD1 (6 bases). The TCR originated in a woman aged 40 to 55 in good health. The sample consisted of blood. CDR3 in amino acids: CASVTGNLGTEAFF. For the CDR3, the DNA is TGTGCCAGCGTTACAGGGAATTTAGGCACTGAAGCTTTCTTT.